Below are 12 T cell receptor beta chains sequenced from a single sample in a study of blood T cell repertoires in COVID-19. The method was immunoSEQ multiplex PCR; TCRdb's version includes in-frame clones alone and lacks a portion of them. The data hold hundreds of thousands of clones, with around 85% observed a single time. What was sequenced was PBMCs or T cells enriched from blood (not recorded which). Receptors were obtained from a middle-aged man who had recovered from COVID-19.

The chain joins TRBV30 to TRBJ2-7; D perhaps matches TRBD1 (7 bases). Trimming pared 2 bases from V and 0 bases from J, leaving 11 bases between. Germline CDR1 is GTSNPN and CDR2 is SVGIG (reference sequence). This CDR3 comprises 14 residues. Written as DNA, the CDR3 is TGTGCCTGGAGTTCGGGGGACAGCTCCTACGAGCAGTACTTC. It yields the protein CAWSSGDSSYEQYF.

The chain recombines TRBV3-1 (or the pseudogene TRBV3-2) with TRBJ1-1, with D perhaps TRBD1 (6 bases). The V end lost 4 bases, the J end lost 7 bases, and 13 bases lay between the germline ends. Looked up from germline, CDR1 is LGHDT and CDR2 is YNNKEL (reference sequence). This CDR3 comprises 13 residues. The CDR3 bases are TGTGCCAGCAGCCTAGCACAGGGCTATGAAGCTTTCTTT. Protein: CASSLAQGYEAFF.

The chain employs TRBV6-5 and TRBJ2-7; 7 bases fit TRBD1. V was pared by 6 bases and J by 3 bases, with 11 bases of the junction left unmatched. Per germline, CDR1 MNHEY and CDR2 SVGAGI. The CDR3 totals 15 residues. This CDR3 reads CASSLVGTAGYEQYF. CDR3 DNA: TGTGCCAGCAGCTTAGTCGGGACAGCTGGCTACGAGCAGTACTTC.

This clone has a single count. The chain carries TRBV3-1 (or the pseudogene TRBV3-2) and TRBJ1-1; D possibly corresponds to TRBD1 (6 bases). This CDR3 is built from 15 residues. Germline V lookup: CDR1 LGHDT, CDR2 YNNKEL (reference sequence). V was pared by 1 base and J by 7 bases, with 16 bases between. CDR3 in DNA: TGTGCCAGCAGCCAAGCAGGGGACATTTTCGATGAAGCTTTCTTT. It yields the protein CASSQAGDIFDEAFF.

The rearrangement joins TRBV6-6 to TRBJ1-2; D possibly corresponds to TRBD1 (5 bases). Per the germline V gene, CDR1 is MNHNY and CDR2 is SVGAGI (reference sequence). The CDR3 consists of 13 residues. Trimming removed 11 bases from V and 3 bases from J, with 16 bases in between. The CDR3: CASTGGKDYGYTF. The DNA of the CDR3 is TGTGCCTCGACCGGGGGGAAAGACTATGGCTACACCTTC.

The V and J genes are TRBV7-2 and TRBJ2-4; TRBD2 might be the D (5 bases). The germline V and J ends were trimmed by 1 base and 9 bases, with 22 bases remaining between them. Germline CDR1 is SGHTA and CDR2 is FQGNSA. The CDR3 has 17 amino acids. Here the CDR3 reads CASSLVGRAAGVPIQYF. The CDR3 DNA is TGTGCCAGCAGCTTAGTTGGTCGAGCGGCTGGAGTTCCCATTCAGTACTTC.

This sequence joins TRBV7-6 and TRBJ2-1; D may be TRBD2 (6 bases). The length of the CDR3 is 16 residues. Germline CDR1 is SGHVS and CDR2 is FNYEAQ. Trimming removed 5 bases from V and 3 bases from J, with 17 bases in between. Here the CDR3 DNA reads TGTGCCAGCAGCCTGAGACTAAGCGGGTACTACAATGAGCAGTTCTTC. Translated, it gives CASSLRLSGYYNEQFF.

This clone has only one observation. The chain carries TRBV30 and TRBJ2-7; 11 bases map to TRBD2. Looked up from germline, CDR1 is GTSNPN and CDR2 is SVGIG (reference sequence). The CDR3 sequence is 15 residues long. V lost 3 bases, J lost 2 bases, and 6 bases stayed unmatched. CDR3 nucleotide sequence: TGTGCCTGGAGATCTAGTAGCGGGAGGGCCTACGAGCAGTACTTC. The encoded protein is CAWRSSSGRAYEQYF. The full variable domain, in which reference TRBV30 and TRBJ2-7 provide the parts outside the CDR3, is SQTIHQWPATLVQPVGSPLSLECTVEGTSNPNLYWYRQAAGRGLQLLFYSVGIGQISSEVPQNLSASRPQDRQFILSSKKLLLSDSGFYLCAWRSSSGRAYEQYFGPGTRLTVT.

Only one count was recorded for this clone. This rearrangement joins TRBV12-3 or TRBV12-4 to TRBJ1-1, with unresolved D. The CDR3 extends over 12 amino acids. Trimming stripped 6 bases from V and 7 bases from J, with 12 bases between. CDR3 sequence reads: CASRIGGGEAFF. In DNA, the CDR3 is TGTGCCAGCAGAATTGGAGGTGGTGAAGCTTTCTTT.

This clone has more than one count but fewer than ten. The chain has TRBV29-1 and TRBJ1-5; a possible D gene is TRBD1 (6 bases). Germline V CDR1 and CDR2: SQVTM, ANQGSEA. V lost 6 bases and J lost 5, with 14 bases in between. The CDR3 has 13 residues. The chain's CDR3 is CSVATGSDQPQHF. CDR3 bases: TGCAGCGTGGCGACAGGATCGGATCAGCCCCAGCATTTT.

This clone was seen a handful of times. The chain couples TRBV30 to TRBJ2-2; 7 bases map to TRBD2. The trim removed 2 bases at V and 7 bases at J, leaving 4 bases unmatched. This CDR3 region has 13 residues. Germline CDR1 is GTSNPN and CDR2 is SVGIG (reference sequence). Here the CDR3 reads CAWSFIAGGELFF. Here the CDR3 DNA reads TGTGCCTGGAGTTTCATAGCGGGCGGGGAGCTGTTTTTT.

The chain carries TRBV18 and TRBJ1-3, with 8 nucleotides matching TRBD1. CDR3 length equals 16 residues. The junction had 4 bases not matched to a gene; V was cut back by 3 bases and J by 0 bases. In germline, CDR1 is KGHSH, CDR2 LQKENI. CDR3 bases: TGTGCCAGCTCACCGGGACAGGTCAGCTCTGGAAACACCATATATTTT. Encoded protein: CASSPGQVSSGNTIYF.